This T cell receptor (beta chain) was found in a study of shared clonotypes between healthy human individuals (dated by TCRdb to the early 2020s). At the level of the whole study: The cohort included three men and a couple of women between 18 and 49 years of age. Libraries were prepared and TCR repertoires were sequenced by different laboratories using diverse techniques, in order to increase sequencing depth and limit assay-specific biases. Blood TCR repertoires of roughly five healthy adults were deeply sequenced to estimate repertoire size and the extent of clonotype sharing between individuals. Leukapheresis yielded between about 0.94 and 9.5 billion PBMCs per donor. For each donor, CD4 naive and CD4 memory were each run on three plates, CD8 naive on two plates, and CD8 memory on one plate.

CDR1 and CDR2 are read off the germline V gene (reference sequence) as SEHNR and FQNEAQ. The CDR3 spans 13 residues, from the cysteine through the phenylalanine. Only the CDR3 part of the read is kept: 39 bases, read in frame from the first base. TCR CDR3 regions were amplified from genomic DNA by multiplex PCR using the deep immunoSEQ assay. For each cell subset, the extracted genomic DNA was distributed evenly across all wells of several immunoSEQ 96-well plates, and each plate served as one replicate. For sorted subsets, approximately 200 ng of genomic DNA, equivalent to tens of thousands of T cell genomes, went into each replicate PCR. Purified libraries were measured with a Qubit 3.0 fluorometer, size-checked on a Bioanalyzer 2100, and measured again with the KAPA Library Quantification kit. A separate single-read 150-cycle Illumina NextSeq 550 flow cell was used to sequence each immunoSEQ 96-well plate. As for the original processing: Because the immunoSEQ output included only junctional sequences and no quality scores, the filtering could not be the same as the filtering used for full-length reads. Sequences were annotated with PyIR, a Python wrapper for IgBLAST v1.9, and V/J genes and CDR3 were assigned using IMGT germline references. Reads were filtered out if the reads had weak V/J assignments (E-value above 1e-6), no CDR3, stop codons, out-of-frame junctions, or ambiguous translated residues. V3J clonotypes were defined as sequences sharing the same inferred V gene, J gene, and CDR3 amino acid sequence. Percentage overlap between repertoires was computed as shared unique clonotypes divided by the size of the smaller repertoire. Three approaches were used to assess repertoire richness: RTK rarefaction, the Chao1 estimator, and Recon v2.1 estimates of unobserved clonotypes. Generation probabilities were computed with OLGA for all TCRbeta clonotypes obtained by the gDNA method from a handful of donors. What TCRdb holds here is the immuneACCESS table cut down to in-frame rearrangements. Part of the clones is not present; checked against another copy, under half of the missing clones reflect an unresolved V gene, and the others are unexplained. That table gives V, J and clone size, and the DNA gave D and trimming. The sample records roughly 2.1 million clones, 93% of which are singletons. The top ten clones comprise more than 1.5% of the sample.

With regard to this clone: Its recognized antigen is unknown. Base qualities are not recorded, but no much larger clone differs from it by a single base.

Beyond this particular receptor, the publication reports: Sampling was restricted to blood, and TCR repertoires in tissue are likely to differ from TCR repertoires in blood. Roughly 5% of naive CD4, 3.5% of naive CD8, about 2.5% of memory CD4, and more than 0.35% of memory CD8 clonotypes were shared across several donors. Based on pairwise subsampling, the degree of clonotype sharing among donors was expected to be affected by sequencing depth. Estimated clonotype richness was generally larger for naive than for memory subsets. Clonotypes shared by all four sorted-subset donors showed higher generation probabilities than non-shared clonotypes. Even with the large sequencing depth, rarefaction of the sorted-subset datasets indicated that sequencing was incomplete. The genetic and exposure-history diversity represented was limited by the small number of donors.

CD8 naive samples were CD45RO-negative cells positively selected for CCR7, giving a CD45RA+CCR7+ population that excluded TemRA cells. The donors were healthy, HIV-negative adults who had no recently reported acute infections or vaccinations. Every donor was a Caucasian adult living in Nashville, Tennessee, USA. Blood was obtained by leukapheresis, after which PBMCs were separated by Ficoll-Histopaque density gradient centrifugation and cryopreserved in liquid nitrogen vapor phase. Purity and quantity of every magnetically sorted T cell population were checked by analytical flow cytometry. Genomic DNA was isolated from every sorted fraction and measured by UV absorbance on a Nanodrop 2000c.

The clonotype originates from a young man in good health. Some clones in this sample may be carry-over from other donors' samples. The V and J genes are TRBV7-9 and TRBJ2-7; TRBD2 is perhaps the D gene, given 5 matching bases. The sample comprised naive CD8+ T cells from PBMCs. The meaning of the sample's cell subset or site label: CD45RA+CCR7+. The CDR3 is CAVEAVTSYEQYF. The DNA sequence is as follows: TGTGCAGTGGAGGCGGTGACCTCCTACGAGCAGTACTTC.